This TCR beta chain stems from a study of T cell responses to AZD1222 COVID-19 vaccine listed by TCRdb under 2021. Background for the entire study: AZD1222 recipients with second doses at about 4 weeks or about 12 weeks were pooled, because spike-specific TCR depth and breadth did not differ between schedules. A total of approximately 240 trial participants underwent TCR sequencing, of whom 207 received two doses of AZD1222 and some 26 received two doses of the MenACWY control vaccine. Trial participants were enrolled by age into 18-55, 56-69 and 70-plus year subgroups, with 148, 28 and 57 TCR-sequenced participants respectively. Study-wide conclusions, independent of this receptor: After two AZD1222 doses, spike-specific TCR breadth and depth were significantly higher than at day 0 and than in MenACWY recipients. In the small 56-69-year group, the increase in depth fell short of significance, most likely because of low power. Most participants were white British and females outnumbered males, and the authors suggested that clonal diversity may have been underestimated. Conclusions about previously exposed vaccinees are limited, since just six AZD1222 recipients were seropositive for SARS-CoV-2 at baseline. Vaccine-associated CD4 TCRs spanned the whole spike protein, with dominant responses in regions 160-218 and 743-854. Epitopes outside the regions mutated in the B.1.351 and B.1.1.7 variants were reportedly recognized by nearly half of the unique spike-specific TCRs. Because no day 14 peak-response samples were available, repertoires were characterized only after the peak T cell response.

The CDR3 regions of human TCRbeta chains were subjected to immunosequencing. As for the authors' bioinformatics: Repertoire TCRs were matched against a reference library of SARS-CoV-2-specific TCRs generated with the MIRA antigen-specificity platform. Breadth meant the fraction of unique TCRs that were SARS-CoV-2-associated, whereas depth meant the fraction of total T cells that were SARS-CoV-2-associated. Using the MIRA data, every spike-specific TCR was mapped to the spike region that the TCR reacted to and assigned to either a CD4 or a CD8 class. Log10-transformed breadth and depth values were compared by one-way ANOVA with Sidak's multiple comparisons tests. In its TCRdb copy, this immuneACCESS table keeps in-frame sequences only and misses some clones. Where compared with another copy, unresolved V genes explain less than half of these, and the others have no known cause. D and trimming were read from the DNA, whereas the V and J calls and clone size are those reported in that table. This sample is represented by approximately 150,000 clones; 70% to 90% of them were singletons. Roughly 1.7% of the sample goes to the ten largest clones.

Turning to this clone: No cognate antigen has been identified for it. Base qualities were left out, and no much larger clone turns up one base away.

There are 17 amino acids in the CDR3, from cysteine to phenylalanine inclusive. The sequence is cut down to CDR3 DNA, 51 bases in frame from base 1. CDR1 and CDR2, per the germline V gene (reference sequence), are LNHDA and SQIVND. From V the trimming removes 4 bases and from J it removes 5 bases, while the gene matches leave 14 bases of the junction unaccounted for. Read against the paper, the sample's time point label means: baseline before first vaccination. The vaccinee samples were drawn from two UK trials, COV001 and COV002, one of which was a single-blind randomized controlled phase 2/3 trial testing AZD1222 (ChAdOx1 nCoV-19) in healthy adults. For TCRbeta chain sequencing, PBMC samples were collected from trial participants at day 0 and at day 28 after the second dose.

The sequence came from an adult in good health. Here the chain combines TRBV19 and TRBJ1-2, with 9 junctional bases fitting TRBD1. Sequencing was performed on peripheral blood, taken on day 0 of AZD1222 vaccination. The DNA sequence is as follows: TGTGCCAGTAGTAAGACTTCGGGGGACAGGGCCGGGTATGGCTACACCTTC. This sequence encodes CASSKTSGDRAGYGYTF.